A selection of T cell receptor beta chains follows, all from one sample in a study of Ad26.COV2.S vaccination and SARS-CoV-2 variants. Method: immunoSEQ multiplex PCR; TCRdb's copy keeps in-frame clones and lacks some. The data show about 470,000 clones, 90% seen once. The sample in question was peripheral blood, obtained in a trial of Ad26.COV2.S vaccine versus placebo. All receptors come from a person aged 18-60 years who received the Ad26.COV2.S COVID-19 vaccine or a placebo. The CDR3 runs from the conserved cysteine through the conserved F or W. Fields, in order: CDR3 protein, CDR3 DNA, clone size, V gene, D gene, J gene. The D gene is left open where the match is weak. Only part of the rows carry a size: once, few, many, or a class if the clone is expanded.

CDR3: CASSPFDSLQETQYF
DNA: TGTGCCAGCAGCCCCTTCGACTCCCTACAAGAGACCCAGTACTTC
size: -
V: TRBV5-4
D: -
J: TRBJ2-5

CDR3: CASSYAEQETQYF
DNA: TGTGCCAGCAGTTATGCAGAACAAGAGACCCAGTACTTC
size: -
V: TRBV2
D: -
J: TRBJ2-5

CDR3: CASSTQGQPQHF
DNA: TGTGCCAGCAGTACTCAGGGTCAGCCCCAGCATTTT
size: few
V: TRBV5-4
D: -
J: TRBJ1-5

CDR3: CAWTPSREYGYTF
DNA: TGTGCCTGGACCCCCAGCAGGGAGTATGGCTACACCTTC
size: -
V: TRBV30
D: -
J: TRBJ1-2

CDR3: CASSFRLAGGNLVSYEQYF
DNA: TGTGCCAGCAGTTTCCGACTAGCGGGAGGGAACCTCGTTTCGTACGAGCAGTACTTC
size: -
V: TRBV28
D: TRBD2
J: TRBJ2-7

CDR3: CASSLDEVGGPRGIGTQYF
DNA: TGTGCCAGCAGCTTAGACGAAGTTGGTGGGCCGCGGGGCATAGGTACGCAGTATTTT
size: -
V: TRBV13
D: -
J: TRBJ2-3

CDR3: CASSVQGSYGYTF
DNA: TGTGCCAGCAGTGTGCAGGGGTCCTATGGCTACACCTTC
size: -
V: TRBV27
D: -
J: TRBJ1-2

CDR3: CASSPPGARGGELFF
DNA: TGCGCCAGCAGTCCACCGGGAGCCCGTGGAGGGGAGCTGTTTTTT
size: once
V: TRBV5-1
D: -
J: TRBJ2-2

CDR3: CASSLTGSTDTQYF
DNA: TGTGCCAGCAGCTTAACCGGAAGCACAGATACGCAGTATTTT
size: -
V: TRBV13
D: -
J: TRBJ2-3

CDR3: CASSYAGNEKLFF
DNA: TGTGCCAGCAGTTACGCGGGTAATGAAAAACTGTTTTTT
size: -
V: TRBV6-6
D: -
J: TRBJ1-4

CDR3: CASSSLIRVGYNEQFF
DNA: TGTGCCAGCAGTTCCCTAATAAGAGTGGGTTACAATGAGCAGTTCTTC
size: -
V: TRBV28
D: -
J: TRBJ2-1

CDR3: CASRLETQYF
DNA: TGTGCCAGCAGGCTGGAGACCCAGTACTTC
size: -
V: TRBV2
D: -
J: TRBJ2-5

CDR3: CASSISGSVGDTQYF
DNA: TGTGCCAGTAGTATAAGTGGGTCAGTAGGGGATACGCAGTATTTT
size: -
V: TRBV19
D: -
J: TRBJ2-3

CDR3: CASKSVLQPQHF
DNA: TGTGCCAGCAAGTCGGTTCTTCAGCCCCAGCATTTT
size: -
V: TRBV6-5
D: -
J: TRBJ1-5

CDR3: CASPTAYNEQFF
DNA: TGTGCCAGCCCAACCGCCTACAATGAGCAGTTCTTC
size: once
V: TRBV6-5
D: -
J: TRBJ2-1

CDR3: CASSEASRGTYEQYF
DNA: TGTGCCAGCAGTGAAGCGTCCAGGGGTACCTACGAGCAGTACTTC
size: -
V: TRBV6-1
D: -
J: TRBJ2-7

CDR3: CASSQRASGPYNEQFF
DNA: TGTGCCAGCAGCCAACGGGCTAGCGGCCCCTACAATGAGCAGTTCTTC
size: -
V: TRBV4-2
D: TRBD2
J: TRBJ2-1

CDR3: CASSKTGGRGYQPQHF
DNA: TGTGCCAGCAGCAAAACAGGGGGCCGGGGGTATCAGCCCCAGCATTTT
size: -
V: TRBV21-1
D: -
J: TRBJ1-5

CDR3: CASSSQGLGGYTF
DNA: TGTGCCAGCAGCTCACAGGGGCTGGGTGGCTACACCTTC
size: -
V: TRBV5-5
D: TRBD1
J: TRBJ1-2

CDR3: CASSPPREGPYEQYF
DNA: TGTGCCAGCTCACCACCCCGGGAGGGCCCCTACGAGCAGTACTTC
size: once
V: TRBV18
D: TRBD2
J: TRBJ2-7

CDR3: CASSPLVGQDSGNTIYF
DNA: TGTGCCAGCAGCCCCCTCGTGGGACAGGATTCTGGAAACACCATATATTTT
size: -
V: TRBV7-6
D: TRBD1
J: TRBJ1-3

CDR3: CASSLNLGATEAFF
DNA: TGCGCCAGCAGCTTGAATCTTGGTGCCACTGAAGCTTTCTTT
size: -
V: TRBV5-1
D: -
J: TRBJ1-1

CDR3: CASSLGGQGLGSYEQYF
DNA: TGCGCCAGCAGCCTGGGGGGGCAGGGCTTAGGGTCCTACGAGCAGTACTTC
size: -
V: TRBV5-1
D: -
J: TRBJ2-7

CDR3: CASTRGSGTDTQYF
DNA: TGCGCCAGCACCCGGGGTAGCGGGACAGATACGCAGTATTTT
size: -
V: TRBV5-1
D: TRBD2
J: TRBJ2-3

CDR3: CASSSPKTIQYF
DNA: TGTGCCAGTAGCAGTCCCAAAACCATTCAGTACTTC
size: -
V: TRBV19
D: -
J: TRBJ2-4

CDR3: CASSLGGLVYTGELFF
DNA: TGCGCCAGCAGCTTGGGGGGGCTGGTCTACACCGGGGAGCTGTTTTTT
size: -
V: TRBV5-1
D: -
J: TRBJ2-2

CDR3: CASSRTGTGLKETNEKLFF
DNA: TGTGCCAGCTCAAGAACCGGGACAGGGCTAAAGGAGACTAATGAAAAACTGTTTTTT
size: few
V: TRBV18
D: TRBD1
J: TRBJ1-4

CDR3: CATNGPNNSPLHF
DNA: TGTGCCACCAACGGGCCAAATAATTCACCCCTCCACTTT
size: -
V: TRBV2
D: -
J: TRBJ1-6

CDR3: CASSLSLNTQYF
DNA: TGTGCCAGCAGCTTAAGTTTAAATACGCAGTATTTT
size: -
V: TRBV7-2
D: -
J: TRBJ2-3

CDR3: CASSIGVGDRETQYF
DNA: TGTGCCAGTAGTATAGGGGTGGGAGACAGGGAGACCCAGTACTTC
size: -
V: TRBV19
D: -
J: TRBJ2-5

CDR3: CSASAGPSGNTIYF
DNA: TGCAGTGCTAGTGCCGGGCCCTCTGGAAACACCATATATTTT
size: -
V: TRBV20-1
D: -
J: TRBJ1-3

CDR3: CATSDPPGQGTGELFF
DNA: TGTGCCACCAGTGACCCTCCGGGACAGGGGACCGGGGAGCTGTTTTTT
size: -
V: TRBV24-1
D: TRBD1
J: TRBJ2-2

CDR3: CASSSQGVFNEQFF
DNA: TGTGCCAGCAGCTCCCAGGGCGTCTTTAATGAGCAGTTCTTC
size: -
V: TRBV6-2/TRBV6-3
D: -
J: TRBJ2-1

CDR3: CASSQAGNSYEQYF
DNA: TGTGCCAGCAGCCAAGCGGGTAACTCCTACGAGCAGTACTTC
size: once
V: TRBV9
D: -
J: TRBJ2-7

CDR3: CASSQGPGLAGEKADTQYF
DNA: TGCGCCAGCAGCCAAGGACCGGGACTAGCGGGAGAGAAGGCAGATACGCAGTATTTT
size: -
V: TRBV4-1
D: TRBD2
J: TRBJ2-3

CDR3: CASSFGGPSTEAFF
DNA: TGTGCCAGCAGCTTCGGGGGGCCGAGCACTGAAGCTTTCTTT
size: -
V: TRBV11-2
D: -
J: TRBJ1-1

CDR3: CASSPTRDNEQFF
DNA: TGTGCCAGCAGCCCTACTAGGGATAATGAGCAGTTCTTC
size: -
V: TRBV7-9
D: -
J: TRBJ2-1

CDR3: CASSLTGSGETQYF
DNA: TGTGCCAGCAGCTTAACGGGGAGCGGAGAGACCCAGTACTTC
size: -
V: TRBV7-3
D: -
J: TRBJ2-5

CDR3: CAISVAGANYGYTF
DNA: TGTGCCATCAGTGTAGCAGGGGCTAACTATGGCTACACCTTC
size: -
V: TRBV10-3
D: -
J: TRBJ1-2

CDR3: CASSEPRTSGRNNEQFF
DNA: TGTGCCAGCAGTGAACCAAGGACTAGCGGGAGGAACAATGAGCAGTTCTTC
size: -
V: TRBV2
D: TRBD2
J: TRBJ2-1

CDR3: CATSRPSGTGTDTQYF
DNA: TGTGCCACCAGCAGGCCTAGCGGGACAGGCACAGATACGCAGTATTTT
size: -
V: TRBV15
D: TRBD2
J: TRBJ2-3

CDR3: CASSRGGQGGSYEQYF
DNA: TGTGCCAGCAGCCGAGGGGGACAGGGGGGTTCCTACGAGCAGTACTTC
size: -
V: TRBV3-1/TRBV3-2
D: TRBD1
J: TRBJ2-7

CDR3: CASSHRGFSYEQYF
DNA: TGTGCCAGCAGCCACAGGGGGTTTTCCTACGAGCAGTACTTC
size: -
V: TRBV28
D: TRBD1
J: TRBJ2-7

CDR3: CASSSPTSGTIYNEQFF
DNA: TGTGCCAGCAGTTCTCCCACTAGCGGTACAATATACAATGAGCAGTTCTTC
size: -
V: TRBV7-9
D: TRBD2
J: TRBJ2-1

CDR3: CASSNRDRSIGNTEAFF
DNA: TGTGCCAGCAGCAACCGGGACAGGTCCATCGGGAACACTGAAGCTTTCTTT
size: -
V: TRBV7-9
D: TRBD1
J: TRBJ1-1

CDR3: CASSFHGSTGNTIYF
DNA: TGTGCCAGCAGTTTTCATGGATCGACTGGAAACACCATATATTTT
size: once
V: TRBV28
D: -
J: TRBJ1-3